These 14 T cell receptor beta chains were sequenced from one sample in a study of blood T cell repertoires in COVID-19. Some clones are missing from TCRdb's copy, which holds only in-frame ones; the method was immunoSEQ multiplex PCR. This sample has approximately 280,000 clones, with 70% to 90% found just once. The sample taken for sequencing was peripheral blood. The source is a woman aged 70 to 79 with acute or convalescent COVID-19.

The V call is TRBV7-8, the J call TRBJ1-4; D remains ambiguous. The CDR3 runs to 18 residues. Germline V gives CDR1 SGHVS, CDR2 FQNEAQ. The V end was cut by 0 bases, the J end by 4 bases, with 18 bases between. The CDR3 sequence is CASSLALDRRILNEKLFF. The CDR3 nucleotides read TGTGCCAGCAGCTTAGCGCTAGATCGGCGGATTCTTAATGAAAAACTGTTTTTT.

The sample holds a few counts of this clone. This chain links TRBV5-8 with TRBJ1-3; D is perhaps TRBD1 (5 bases). The CDR3 spans 13 residues. Trimming took 5 bases from V and 4 from J, leaving 10 bases between them. CDR1 and CDR2 from the germline V gene are SGHTS and YDEGEE. The CDR3 is CASRPRTGNTIYF. CDR3 in DNA: TGTGCCAGCAGGCCGAGGACAGGAAACACCATATATTTT.

The chain recombines TRBV29-1 with TRBJ2-2, with D possibly TRBD1 on 5 matching bases. Germline V gives CDR1 SQVTM, CDR2 ANQGSEA. The CDR3 loop spans 14 amino acids. Trimming shortened V by 5 bases and J by 4 bases, and 14 bases separated the two germline ends. CDR3 in DNA: TGCAGCGTTTCGCAGGGTTCGAGCACCGGGGAGCTGTTTTTT. This gives the protein CSVSQGSSTGELFF.

The rearrangement uses TRBV5-1 and TRBJ2-7; 10 nucleotides agree with TRBD2. This CDR3 has 14 residues. The V and J ends lost 6 bases and 3 bases, in that order; junction bases with no gene match: 6. Germline values: CDR1 SGHRS, CDR2 YFSETQ. CDR3 bases: TGCGCCAGCACCCAACTAGCGGGGAACTACGAGCAGTACTTC. Amino acids: CASTQLAGNYEQYF. The full variable domain, in which reference TRBV5-1 and TRBJ2-7 provide the parts outside the CDR3, is KAGVTQTPRYLIKTRGQQVTLSCSPISGHRSVSWYQQTPGQGLQFLFEYFSETQRNKGNFPGRFSGRQFSNSRSEMNVSTLELGDSALYLCASTQLAGNYEQYFGPGTRLTVT.

J is TRBJ2-6 and V is TRBV7-9; 8 bases fit TRBD1. The germline V gene encodes CDR1 SEHNR and CDR2 FQNEAQ (reference sequence). The CDR3 runs to 15 residues. V lost 10 bases to trimming and J lost 0 bases; unmatched junction nucleotides: 5. CDR3 sequence: CATPGGRSGANVLTF. CDR3 DNA: TGTGCCACCCCAGGGGGCCGCTCTGGGGCCAACGTCCTGACTTTC.

This clone showed up just once. This chain joins TRBV6-4 and TRBJ2-3; the match to TRBD1 covers 7 bases. The germline gives CDR1 MRHNA, CDR2 SNTAGT. The CDR3 covers 15 residues. V was pared by 6 bases and J by 0 bases, with 6 bases of the junction left unmatched. The CDR3 here is CASSPGQISTDTQYF. The CDR3 coding sequence is TGTGCCAGCAGCCCGGGACAGATTAGCACAGATACGCAGTATTTT.

This chain joins TRBV5-1 and TRBJ1-3; no firm D call. V was pared by 0 bases and J by 2 bases, with 12 bases between. The CDR3 spans 16 residues. Germline CDR1 SGHRS, CDR2 YFSETQ. CDR3 nucleotide sequence: TGCGCCAGCAGCTTGGGAGGGCTTGCGGCTGGAAACACCATATATTTT. This translates into CASSLGGLAAGNTIYF.

The J gene is TRBJ1-6, the V gene TRBV3-1 (or the pseudogene TRBV3-2); possible D gene TRBD1, 5 bases. Per the germline V gene, CDR1 is LGHDT and CDR2 is YNNKEL (reference sequence). This CDR3 region has 16 residues. V was shortened by 4 bases and J by 7 bases, with 17 bases between the two germline ends. The CDR3 spells CASSLTFFQGNSPLHF. CDR3 DNA sequence: TGTGCCAGCAGCCTAACCTTTTTCCAGGGAAATTCACCCCTCCACTTT.

The chain carries TRBV6-5 and TRBJ1-3, with TRBD1 identical over 9 bases. CDR1 and CDR2 from the germline V gene are MNHEY and SVGAGI. CDR3 size: 15 residues. The V and J ends lost 8 bases and 4 bases, in that order; junction bases with no gene match: 9. CDR3 nucleotides: TGTGCCAGCGGCAAACAGGGGGCGCAGGGAAACACCATATATTTT. Residues: CASGKQGAQGNTIYF.

The chain is built from TRBV5-1 and TRBJ2-2, with TRBD1 matching 7 bases. The CDR3 covers 17 residues. Trimming cost V 4 bases and J 1 base; bases outside gene matches: 10. Germline values: CDR1 SGHRS, CDR2 YFSETQ. The DNA for the CDR3 is TGCGCCAGCAGCCCGACAGACAGGGCCTTGAACACCGGGGAGCTGTTTTTT. This codes for CASSPTDRALNTGELFF.

The V gene is TRBV5-1, the J gene TRBJ2-5; D is possibly TRBD1 (6 bases). V dropped 4 bases and J dropped 4 bases, with 14 bases sitting between them. CDR1 is SGHRS, CDR2 YFSETQ, per germline. The CDR3 sequence is 14 residues long. The CDR3 DNA sequence: TGCGCCAGCAGCGGTCCCCTAGGGGGAGAGACCCAGTACTTC. Translation: CASSGPLGGETQYF.

The genes are TRBV5-1 and TRBJ2-7, with a possible D match to TRBD2 (6 bases). Germline lookup yields CDR1 SGHRS and CDR2 YFSETQ. Trimming left V 2 bases short and J 6 bases short, with 15 bases between. This CDR3 has 14 amino acids. CDR3 DNA: TGCGCCAGCAGCTTAACGGCCGCCGGGGGCGAGCAGTACTTC. Its translation is CASSLTAAGGEQYF.

In this sample, this clone turned up once. V usage is TRBV11-3 and J usage is TRBJ2-3; TRBD2 aligns across 9 bases. The germline V gene has CDR1 SGHNT and CDR2 YENEEA. Trimming took 8 bases from V and 0 from J; bases not matched to a gene: 6. This CDR3 spans 15 amino acids. DNA for the CDR3: TGTGCCAGCTCCAGCGGGGGGCACAGCACAGATACGCAGTATTTT. This gives the protein CASSSGGHSTDTQYF.

This chain joins TRBV5-4 and TRBJ1-1, with 7 bases identical to TRBD1. The CDR3 contains 16 residues. From germline, CDR1 is SGHNT and CDR2 YYREEE (reference sequence). J lost 5 bases, V lost 0 bases, and 10 bases had no gene match. CDR3 sequence: CASSLGSGAGGTEAFF. CDR3 sequence (DNA): TGTGCCAGCAGCTTGGGTAGTGGGGCAGGGGGGACTGAAGCTTTCTTT.